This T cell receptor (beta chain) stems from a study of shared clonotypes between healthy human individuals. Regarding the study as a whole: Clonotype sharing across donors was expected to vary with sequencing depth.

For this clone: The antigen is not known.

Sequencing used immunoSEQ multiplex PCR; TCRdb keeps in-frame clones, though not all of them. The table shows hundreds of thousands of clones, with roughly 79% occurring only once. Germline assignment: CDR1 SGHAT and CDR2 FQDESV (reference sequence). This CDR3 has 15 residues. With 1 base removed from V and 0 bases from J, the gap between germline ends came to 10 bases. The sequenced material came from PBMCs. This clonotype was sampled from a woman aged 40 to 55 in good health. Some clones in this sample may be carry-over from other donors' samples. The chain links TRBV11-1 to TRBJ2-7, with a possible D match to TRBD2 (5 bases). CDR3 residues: CASSLDGGFSYEQYF. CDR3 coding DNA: TGTGCCAGCAGCTTAGACGGCGGGTTCTCCTACGAGCAGTACTTC. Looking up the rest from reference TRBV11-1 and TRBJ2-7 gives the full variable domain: EAEVAQSPRYKITEKSQAVAFWCDPISGHATLYWYRQILGQGPELLVQFQDESVVDDSQLPKDRFSAERLKGVDSTLKIQPAELGDSAMYLCASSLDGGFSYEQYFGPGTRLTVT.